The rows below give T cell receptor beta chains drawn from one sample of a study of blood T cell repertoires in COVID-19. Using immunoSEQ multiplex PCR, the repertoire was profiled, and TCRdb retains in-frame clones only, with some absent. The sample shows 150,000 to 200,000 clones, about nine tenths of them seen only once. Sequencing was performed on PBMCs or T cells enriched from blood (not recorded which). These receptors all come from a woman younger than 35 who had recovered from COVID-19. CDR3s include the opening cysteine and the closing phenylalanine or tryptophan. The order of the fields is V gene, J gene, D gene, clone size, CDR3 protein, CDR3 DNA. D genes are given only for firm matches. Not every row has a clone size; where given, it reads once, few, many or a size class.

>TRBV19|TRBJ1-2|NA|NA
CASSTGQSTNYGYTF
TGTGCCAGTAGTACCGGACAGTCTACTAACTATGGCTACACCTTC
>TRBV5-8|TRBJ2-2|NA|NA
CASTGDGELFF
TGTGCCAGCACCGGGGACGGGGAGCTGTTTTTT
>TRBV3-1/TRBV3-2|TRBJ2-7|NA|NA
CASSHHTSYEQYF
TGTGCCAGCAGCCACCACACCAGCTACGAGCAGTACTTC
>TRBV4-1|TRBJ1-2|NA|NA
CASSQDYPGNYGYTF
TGCGCCAGCAGCCAAGATTACCCAGGGAACTATGGCTACACCTTC
>TRBV11-2|TRBJ1-3|NA|NA
CASSLDSGNTIYF
TGTGCCAGCAGCTTGGACAGTGGAAACACCATATATTTT
>TRBV5-1|TRBJ1-5|NA|once
CASSFLGDSNQPQHF
TGCGCCAGCAGCTTTCTCGGGGATAGCAATCAGCCCCAGCATTTT
>TRBV2|TRBJ1-1|NA|NA
CASSDRLGAEAFF
TGTGCCAGCAGCGACAGGCTTGGCGCTGAAGCTTTCTTT
>TRBV29-1|TRBJ2-3|NA|NA
CSSTSGGGSTDTQYF
TGCAGCTCAACCTCCGGAGGCGGTAGCACAGATACGCAGTATTTT
>TRBV28|TRBJ2-1|NA|once
CASSPTWGAKRGTYNEQFF
TGTGCCAGCAGTCCCACCTGGGGGGCGAAGCGGGGAACATACAATGAGCAGTTCTTC
>TRBV2|TRBJ1-2|TRBD1|NA
CASKGDRTNYGYTF
TGTGCCAGCAAGGGGGACAGGACTAACTATGGCTACACCTTC
>TRBV15|TRBJ2-6|NA|NA
CATSRVQGSGANVLTF
TGTGCCACCAGCAGAGTTCAGGGATCTGGGGCCAACGTCCTGACTTTC
>TRBV20-1|TRBJ1-3|NA|few
CGCWAGNTIYF
TGCGGATGTTGGGCCGGAAACACCATATATTTT
>TRBV2|TRBJ2-1|TRBD2|NA
CASRASAAGGFNEQFF
TGTGCCAGCAGAGCCTCGGCAGCGGGGGGATTCAATGAGCAGTTCTTC
>TRBV27|TRBJ2-3|TRBD2|NA
CASGPERGGTDTQYF
TGTGCCAGCGGACCCGAGCGGGGGGGCACAGATACGCAGTATTTT
>TRBV29-1|TRBJ2-3|TRBD2|NA
CSVEIAGGSDTQYF
TGCAGCGTTGAGATAGCGGGGGGTTCAGATACGCAGTATTTT
>TRBV6-5|TRBJ1-1|NA|once
CASSYSRFSGAFF
TGTGCCAGCAGTTACTCCCGGTTTTCCGGGGCTTTCTTT
>TRBV7-2|TRBJ2-5|TRBD2|NA
CASSLQRDLAGTQYF
TGTGCCAGCAGCTTACAGCGGGACCTAGCAGGGACCCAGTACTTC
>TRBV30|TRBJ1-6|NA|NA
CAWRNGGSSYNSPLHF
TGTGCCTGGAGAAACGGGGGAAGCTCCTATAATTCACCCCTCCACTTT
>TRBV30|TRBJ2-2|TRBD2|NA
CAWRQLAADTGELFF
TGTGCCTGGAGACAACTAGCGGCGGACACCGGGGAGCTGTTTTTT
>TRBV7-2|TRBJ2-7|NA|once
CASSSPGTYEQYF
TGTGCCAGCAGCTCCCCGGGGACCTACGAGCAGTACTTC
>TRBV6-4|TRBJ2-3|TRBD2|NA
CASSNIAGSTDTQYF
TGTGCCAGCAGCAATATAGCGGGGAGCACAGATACGCAGTATTTT
>TRBV6-4|TRBJ1-1|NA|NA
CASSDQVCTEAFF
TGTGCCAGCAGTGACCAGGTGTGCACTGAAGCTTTCTTT
>TRBV12-3/TRBV12-4|TRBJ1-1|NA|NA
CASSFLRQKAFF
TGTGCCAGCAGTTTTTTGCGACAGAAAGCTTTCTTT
>TRBV5-1|TRBJ1-2|TRBD1|NA
CASSLVQGNYGYTF
TGCGCCAGCAGCTTGGTACAGGGGAACTATGGCTACACCTTC
>TRBV29-1|TRBJ2-3|NA|NA
CSVGRQFTDTQYF
TGCAGCGTTGGCAGACAGTTCACAGATACGCAGTATTTT
>TRBV9|TRBJ2-2|TRBD1|NA
CASSVRGQGELFF
TGTGCCAGCAGCGTAAGGGGGCAGGGGGAGCTGTTTTTT
>TRBV11-2|TRBJ1-1|TRBD1|NA
CASSLGPTYGTGNTEAFF
TGTGCCAGCAGCTTAGGTCCGACCTATGGGACAGGGAACACTGAAGCTTTCTTT
>TRBV2|TRBJ1-1|TRBD1|NA
CASNFQGAGLEAFF
TGTGCCAGCAATTTTCAGGGGGCGGGACTCGAAGCTTTCTTT
>TRBV2|TRBJ2-1|NA|few
CASIGSPTYNEQFF
TGTGCCAGCATTGGCTCGCCCACCTACAATGAGCAGTTCTTC
>TRBV3-1/TRBV3-2|TRBJ1-2|TRBD1|NA
CASSRDSSYGYTF
TGTGCCAGCAGCCGGGACAGTAGCTATGGCTACACCTTC
>TRBV19|TRBJ2-1|TRBD1|NA
CASSTTRTGGNEQFF
TGTGCCAGTAGTACAACAAGGACAGGGGGAAATGAGCAGTTCTTC
>TRBV6-6|TRBJ1-2|NA|NA
CASSSRVSPANYGYTF
TGTGCCAGCAGTTCCAGGGTGTCCCCTGCTAACTATGGCTACACCTTC
>TRBV11-2|TRBJ2-5|NA|NA
CASSLLAGYEQETQYF
TGTGCCAGCAGCTTACTGGCAGGGTATGAGCAAGAGACCCAGTACTTC
>TRBV28|TRBJ2-7|TRBD1|NA
CASSFLTDRGRPGQYF
TGTGCCAGCAGTTTTTTGACGGACAGGGGGCGTCCCGGGCAGTACTTC
>TRBV5-1|TRBJ2-7|NA|NA
CASRGSGKLLLRGQYF
TGCGCCAGCAGGGGGTCAGGGAAGTTATTATTAAGAGGGCAGTACTTC
>TRBV5-4|TRBJ2-2|TRBD1|once
CASSRAAGGITGELFF
TGTGCCAGCAGCCGGGCGGCAGGGGGCATCACCGGGGAGCTGTTTTTT
>TRBV2|TRBJ1-2|NA|NA
CASSEHRVGGYTF
TGTGCCAGCAGTGAACACAGGGTCGGTGGCTACACCTTC
>TRBV19|TRBJ1-2|NA|NA
CASSSWPDRREGYTF
TGTGCCAGTAGTTCGTGGCCGGATCGGCGGGAGGGCTACACCTTC
>TRBV6-5|TRBJ2-7|TRBD2|NA
CASSYSSGSSYEQYF
TGTGCCAGCAGTTACTCGAGCGGGAGCTCCTACGAGCAGTACTTC
>TRBV2|TRBJ2-1|NA|NA
CAALDTVSNEQFF
TGTGCCGCACTGGACACGGTTAGCAATGAGCAGTTCTTC
>TRBV7-2|TRBJ1-4|NA|NA
CASSPSGGTNEKLFF
TGTGCCAGCAGCCCCAGCGGGGGGACTAATGAAAAACTGTTTTTT
>TRBV7-2|TRBJ1-2|NA|NA
CASSLAPGMISGYTF
TGTGCCAGCAGCTTAGCGCCCGGGATGATCAGTGGCTACACCTTC
>TRBV23-1|TRBJ2-1|NA|once
CATRKGLNSNEQFF
TGCGCCACCCGAAAGGGGCTAAATTCGAATGAGCAGTTCTTC